The 30 T cell receptor beta chains given below trace back to one sample, sequenced in a study of T cells in Graves' hyperthyroidism and ophthalmopathy. Researchers amplified the TCR beta CDR3 regions from RNA transcripts. First-round RT-PCR targeting the TCR CDR3 was performed with the HTBI primer set. TCRdb redid the calling of the multiplex PCR reads with MiXCR, one entry per CDR3 protein. The repertoire holds around 530,000 distinct CDR3 sequences, roughly 18% seen once, with approximately 16% in the top ten. The material sequenced was blood. The receptors were gathered from a woman aged 18-30 years with Graves' ophthalmopathy.

This clonotype was seen ten or more times. V is TRBV6-5 and J is TRBJ1-1; D uncertain. This CDR3 has 14 residues. V was cut by 0 bases and J by 3 bases, with 8 bases left in between. Germline CDR1 is MNHEY and CDR2 is SVGAGI. CDR3 protein: CASSYSRRDTEAFF. The DNA for the CDR3 is TGTGCCAGCAGTTACTCGAGGAGGGACACTGAAGCTTTCTTT.

This clonotype was counted only a few times. The chain employs TRBV29-1 and TRBJ1-1; D gene unclear. Per the germline V gene, CDR1 is SQVTM and CDR2 is ANQGSEA. Trimming stripped 0 bases from V and 0 bases from J, with 5 bases between. The CDR3 totals 13 residues. The CDR3 reads CSVEDALNTEAFF. The DNA for the CDR3 is TGCAGCGTTGAAGATGCCTTGAACACTGAAGCTTTCTTT.

V usage is TRBV6-1 and J usage is TRBJ1-2; maybe TRBD1 (6 bases). This CDR3 region has 14 residues. Germline V gene sequence: CDR1 MNHNS, CDR2 SASEGT. Trimming took 5 bases from V and 8 from J, leaving 18 bases between them. The DNA of the CDR3 is TGTGCCAGCAGTTTTGAACAGGGAATGAGCGGCTACACCTTC. Amino acid sequence: CASSFEQGMSGYTF.

The chain uses TRBV20-1 and TRBJ2-5, with D possibly being TRBD2 (5 bases). Germline V gives CDR1 DFQATT, CDR2 SNEGSKA (reference sequence). Trimming removed 5 bases from V and 4 bases from J, with 20 bases in between. The CDR3 runs to 15 residues. This CDR3 reads CSAVPAERSVETQYF. The CDR3 nucleotides are TGCAGTGCTGTTCCGGCGGAGCGTAGCGTAGAGACCCAGTACTTC.

This clonotype came up many times. The CDR3: CASSPELEEKLFF. In nucleotides, the CDR3 is TGTGCCAGCTCACCCGAATTGGAGGAAAAACTGTTTTTT. The V call is TRBV18, the J call TRBJ1-4, with unresolved D. V lost 3 bases to trimming and J lost 8 bases, with 10 bases between them. The germline gives CDR1 KGHSH, CDR2 LQKENI. This CDR3 is built from 13 residues.

There are a few counts of this clonotype. The chain recombines TRBV13 with TRBJ1-3; weak D call: TRBD1 (5 bases). The ends were cut back, 4 bases at V and 0 bases at J, with 10 bases in the middle. CDR1 PRHDT and CDR2 FYEKMQ come from the germline V gene (reference sequence). The length of the CDR3 is 15 residues. DNA of the CDR3: TGTGCCAGCAGCTCATCCGACAGCTCTGGAAACACCATATATTTT. Translating gives CASSSSDSSGNTIYF.

Worth noting for this clonotype: A clone one base away is much larger, so this may be a read error. The rearrangement links TRBV2 to TRBJ2-1, with 8 nucleotides matching TRBD1. Germline CDR1 SNHLY, CDR2 FYNNEI. The CDR3 consists of 16 residues. The DNA of the CDR3 is TGTGCCAGCAGGGCGACTCAGGGGGCGCCCTACAATGAGGAGTTCTTC. The encoded protein is CASRATQGAPYNEEFF.

Comment on this clonotype: This may be a read error: a much more frequent sequence differs by one nucleotide. The V call is TRBV15, the J call TRBJ2-5, with D tentatively TRBD1 (5 bases). Germline V CDR1 and CDR2: LNHNV, YYDKDF (reference sequence). The CDR3 has 13 residues. V was trimmed by 0 bases and J by 4 bases, leaving 6 bases between them. Here the CDR3 reads CATSRDRVETQYF. The CDR3 nucleotides are TGTGCCACCAGCAGAGACAGGGTAGAGACCCAGTACTTC.

This clonotype was seen a handful of times. This rearrangement joins TRBV19 to TRBJ2-5; D call uncertain. Germline V gene sequence: CDR1 LNHDA, CDR2 SQIVND (reference sequence). The CDR3 consists of 13 residues. V was cut by 3 bases and J by 9 bases, with 14 bases left in between. The CDR3 loop is CASSMKIEQPQYF. DNA of the CDR3: TGTGCCAGTAGTATGAAGATCGAACAGCCCCAGTACTTC. Together with reference TRBV19 and TRBJ2-5, the CDR3 gives the full variable domain: DGGITQSPKYLFRKEGQNVTLSCEQNLNHDAMYWYRQDPGQGLRLIYYSQIVNDFQKGDIAEGYSVSREKKESFPLTVTSAQKNPTAFYLCASSMKIEQPQYFGPGTRLLVL.

This clonotype appeared many times. V is TRBV7-2 and J is TRBJ1-5; D remains unclear. Germline V gene lookup returns CDR1 SGHTA and CDR2 FQGNSA. The CDR3 covers 15 residues. With 2 bases removed from V and 3 bases from J, the gap between germline ends came to 11 bases. CDR3 loop: CASSLTAGYNQPQHF. In nucleotides, the CDR3 is TGTGCCAGCAGCTTAACGGCAGGATACAATCAGCCCCAGCATTTT.

This clonotype turned up a few times. J is TRBJ1-2 and V is TRBV5-5; D is ambiguous. This CDR3 comprises 15 residues. Trimming shortened V by 3 bases and J by 0 bases, and 12 bases separated the two germline ends. Looked up from germline, CDR1 is SGHKS and CDR2 is YYEKEE (reference sequence). DNA for the CDR3: TGTGCCAGCAGCTCCGGACTTACGACTAACTATGGCTACACCTTC. It yields the protein CASSSGLTTNYGYTF.

The genes are TRBV9 and TRBJ1-2; D unclear. Germline CDR1 SGDLS, CDR2 YYNGEE. V was clipped by 1 base and J by 3 bases, with 16 bases between them. CDR3 length equals 16 residues. CDR3 sequence reads: CASSVSSSGYDYGYTF. In nucleotides, the CDR3 is TGTGCCAGCAGCGTATCTTCCTCGGGGTATGACTATGGCTACACCTTC. The full variable domain, completed using reference TRBV9 and TRBJ1-2, is DSGVTQTPKHLITATGQRVTLRCSPRSGDLSVYWYQQSLDQGLQFLIQYYNGEERAKGNILERFSAQQFPDLHSELNLSSLELGDSALYFCASSVSSSGYDYGYTFGSGTRLTVV.

With regard to this clonotype: Possible read error: a much larger clone is one base away. V is TRBV7-3 and J is TRBJ1-1; a weak D match, TRBD1 (5 bases). This CDR3 region has 15 residues. Germline V lookup: CDR1 SGHTA, CDR2 FQGTGA. Deletions cut 5 bases from V and 1 base from J, with 14 bases between. The CDR3 reads CASSPSGNTNTEAFF. The CDR3 DNA sequence: TGTGCCAGCAGCCCCTCAGGGAATACGAACACTGAAGCTTTCTTT. The whole variable domain, filled in from reference TRBV7-3 and TRBJ1-1, reads GAGVSQTPSNKVTEKGKYVELRCDPISGHTALYWYRQSLGQGPEFLIYFQGTGAADDSGLPNDRFFAVRPEGSVSTLKIQRTERGDSAVYLCASSPSGNTNTEAFFGQGTRLTVV.

This clonotype was recorded at least ten times. This sequence joins TRBV12-3 or TRBV12-4 and TRBJ1-5; 7 bases line up with TRBD1. This CDR3 region has 16 residues. Unmatched junction bases numbered 10, after V lost 5 bases and J lost 3 bases. The CDR3 nucleotides read TGTGCCAGCAGTCGACAGGACAGGCGCGCCAATCAGCCCCAGCATTTT. It yields the protein CASSRQDRRANQPQHF.

This clonotype showed up many times. The gene calls are TRBV28 and TRBJ1-5, with D perhaps TRBD1 (6 bases). Germline lookup yields CDR1 MDHEN and CDR2 SYDVKM. This CDR3 has 15 amino acids. Deletions cut 5 bases from V and 2 bases from J, with 13 bases between. The CDR3: CASSPRGGRNQPQHF. CDR3 nucleotide sequence: TGTGCCAGCAGTCCCCGGGGGGGGCGCAATCAGCCCCAGCATTTT.

In this sample, this clonotype turned up a few times. The chain has TRBV7-8 and TRBJ2-5; D unresolved. The CDR3 has 11 amino acids. V lost 5 bases and J 6 bases, leaving 7 bases between the germline ends. The germline V gene encodes CDR1 SGHVS and CDR2 FQNEAQ. In DNA, the CDR3 is TGTGCCAGCAGCAACAAGAAGACCCAGTACTTC. Translation: CASSNKKTQYF.

There are many counts of this clonotype. The chain recombines TRBV7-2 with TRBJ1-2; D gene unclear. From germline, CDR1 is SGHTA and CDR2 FQGNSA. The CDR3 is 13 residues long. Trimming removed 1 base from V and 3 bases from J, with 6 bases in between. CDR3 sequence (DNA): TGTGCCAGCAGCTTAGTGGAATACTATGGCTACACCTTC. Translating it yields CASSLVEYYGYTF.

This chain joins TRBV28 and TRBJ2-2; D is unresolved. Per germline, CDR1 MDHEN and CDR2 SYDVKM. The CDR3 covers 16 residues. V gave up 2 bases and J gave up 0 bases, with 10 bases separating them. Here the CDR3 reads CASSLLIQSNTGELFF. The CDR3, as DNA: TGTGCCAGCAGTTTACTTATCCAATCGAACACCGGGGAGCTGTTTTTT.

The chain recombines TRBV28 with TRBJ1-5; possibly TRBD1 for D (5 bases). V lost 4 bases, J lost 3 bases, and 13 bases lay in between. The length of the CDR3 is 15 residues. Germline V gene sequence: CDR1 MDHEN, CDR2 SYDVKM. The chain's CDR3 is CASSSLAGPNQPQHF. In DNA form, the CDR3 reads TGTGCCAGCAGTTCTTTGGCGGGACCCAATCAGCCCCAGCATTTT.

This clonotype was recorded at least ten times. This chain uses TRBV11-2 with TRBJ1-5, with TRBD1 matching over 9 bases. V trimming: 4 bases; J trimming: 6 bases; junction bases outside the gene matches: 1. The CDR3 runs to 13 residues. CDR1 SGHAT and CDR2 FQNNGV come from the germline V gene. The CDR3 coding sequence is TGTGCCAGCAGCTGGGACAGGGTTCAGCCCCAGCATTTT. It is translated as CASSWDRVQPQHF.

The sample holds many counts of this clonotype. The rearrangement links TRBV20-1 to TRBJ2-3; D is possibly TRBD2 (6 bases). Trimming pared 6 bases from V and 0 bases from J, leaving 16 bases between. The CDR3 has 15 amino acids. Per germline, CDR1 DFQATT and CDR2 SNEGSKA (reference sequence). Written as DNA, the CDR3 is TGCAGTGCCATTTCTAGCGTTACTAGCACAGATACGCAGTATTTT. It is translated as CSAISSVTSTDTQYF.

DNA of the CDR3: TGTGCCATCAGAACGGGACAGGGTGATGAAAAACTGTTTTTT. This codes for CAIRTGQGDEKLFF. The chain couples TRBV10-3 to TRBJ1-4; 9 positions agree with TRBD1. With 6 bases clipped from V and 6 bases from J, the junction kept 5 bases outside the gene matches. CDR3 length: 14 residues. Per the germline V gene, CDR1 is ENHRY and CDR2 is SYGVKD.

The V gene is TRBV19, the J gene TRBJ2-5; TRBD1 agrees at 10 bases. The trim removed 7 bases at V and 4 bases at J, leaving 6 bases unmatched. This CDR3 has 14 residues. CDR1 and CDR2 (germline): LNHDA, SQIVND (reference sequence). The CDR3 DNA reads as TGTGCCAGTAAGTCGGACAGGGGGAGAGAGACCCAGTACTTC. This codes for CASKSDRGRETQYF.

Ten or more counts support this clonotype. This chain uses TRBV6-1 with TRBJ2-7; the D gene is possibly TRBD1 (6 bases). CDR3 size: 13 residues. Germline V gives CDR1 MNHNS, CDR2 SASEGT. Trimming removed 5 bases at V and 4 bases at J, with 12 bases between. For the CDR3, the DNA is TGTGCCAGCAGTAAGGTGAGGGGGTACGAGCAGTACTTC. Its translation is CASSKVRGYEQYF.

This clonotype was seen more than once but under ten times. The genes are TRBV7-9 and TRBJ1-1; D not certain. Trimming removed 6 bases at V and 5 bases at J, with 7 bases between. The CDR3 extends over 11 amino acids. Germline V gives CDR1 SEHNR, CDR2 FQNEAQ (reference sequence). CDR3 nucleotide sequence: TGTGCCAGCAGTCCCAGGACTGAAGCTTTCTTT. The encoded protein is CASSPRTEAFF.

This clonotype was seen only a few times. The chain is built from TRBV28 and TRBJ1-1; D is unresolved. The ends were cut back, 3 bases at V and 5 bases at J, with 10 bases in the middle. Germline V gene lookup returns CDR1 MDHEN and CDR2 SYDVKM. The CDR3 contains 13 residues. In DNA form, the CDR3 reads TGTGCCAGCAGTTTGATTGGGTGGACTGAAGCTTTCTTT. Translation: CASSLIGWTEAFF.

This clonotype was observed once. V and J are TRBV28 and TRBJ2-1; D is perhaps TRBD2 (6 bases). Trimming left V 6 bases short and J 0 bases short, with 15 bases between. CDR1 is MDHEN and CDR2 is SYDVKM in the germline V gene. CDR3 length equals 16 residues. The CDR3 coding sequence is TGTGCCAGCAGGATGGGTGCGGGAAGCTCCTACAATGAGCAGTTCTTC. It translates to CASRMGAGSSYNEQFF.

This chain connects TRBV5-1 to TRBJ2-3; 11 bases agree with TRBD2. Germline values: CDR1 SGHRS, CDR2 YFSETQ. CDR3 size: 13 residues. The V and J ends lost 5 bases and 6 bases, in that order; junction bases with no gene match: 2. Written as DNA, the CDR3 is TGCGCCAGCAGGACTAGCGGGGTTGATACGCAGTATTTT. As protein: CASRTSGVDTQYF.

The sample holds many counts of this clonotype. The V call is TRBV7-2, the J call TRBJ1-6; D gene uncertain. Germline V gives CDR1 SGHTA, CDR2 FQGNSA. The CDR3 has 13 residues. V lost 5 bases and J 12 bases, leaving 14 bases between the germline ends. The CDR3 DNA follows: TGTGCCAGCAGCACCCGGCGGGATGTACCCCTCCACTTT. Protein product: CASSTRRDVPLHF.

This clonotype was seen a handful of times. In DNA form, the CDR3 reads TGTGCCAGCAGCCATAGCGGGGTTGGAGATACGCAGTATTTT. Amino acids: CASSHSGVGDTQYF. The rearrangement links TRBV9 to TRBJ2-3, with 8 bases fitting TRBD2. The germline V gene encodes CDR1 SGDLS and CDR2 YYNGEE. The length of the CDR3 is 14 residues. V was clipped by 4 bases and J by 5 bases; unmatched bases: 6.